This TCR beta chain was captured in a study of T cell responses to AZD1222 COVID-19 vaccine. Germline CDR1 is SNHLY and CDR2 is FYNNEI. The ends were cut back, 6 bases at V and 3 bases at J, with 12 bases in the middle. The CDR3 extends over 14 amino acids. Sequencing used immunoSEQ multiplex PCR; TCRdb keeps in-frame clones, though not all of them. The sample records 70,000 to 95,000 clones, approximately 89% being singletons. In its sample, this clone was seen once. The sequencing here drew on peripheral blood, taken on day 0 of MenACWY control vaccination. This TCR came from an adult in good health. V gene TRBV2 combines with J gene TRBJ1-5; no clear D. In nucleotides, the CDR3 is TGTGCCAGCAGATTAGAGAGGAACAATCAGCCCCAGCATTTT. As protein: CASRLERNNQPQHF. Variable domain in full (rest from reference TRBV2 and TRBJ1-5): EPEVTQTPSHQVTQMGQEVILRCVPISNHLYFYWYRQILGQKVEFLVSFYNNEISEKSEIFDDQFSVERPDGSNFTLKIRSTKLEDSAMYFCASRLERNNQPQHFGDGTRLSIL.